Below are 14 T cell receptor beta chains sequenced from a single sample in a study of CD8+CD57+ T cells in acquired aplastic anemia. Genomic DNA templated the TCR beta VDJ and CDR3 profiling. TCRdb re-derived calls from the reads in MiXCR, one entry per CDR3 protein. The sample carries hundreds of thousands of distinct CDR3 sequences, roughly 34% recorded once. Patients selected for sequencing had displayed CD8+CD57+ cell expansion by flow cytometry. The specimen was sorted CD4+, CD8+, or CD8+CD57+ T cells (not recorded which) from PBMCs. These receptors were taken from a human donor with aplastic anemia.

This clonotype was seen many times. This likely comes from a read error, as the CDR3 has no conserved phenylalanine or tryptophan at its end. The rearrangement uses TRBV7-9 and TRBJ1-2; TRBD1 aligns across 7 bases. J lost 0 bases, V lost 5 bases, and 9 bases had no gene match. Germline V gives CDR1 SEHNR, CDR2 FQNEAQ (reference sequence). The CDR3 totals 16 residues. CDR3 sequence reads: CASSTPTGTANYGYTL. The DNA of the CDR3 is TGTGCCAGCAGCACTCCGACCGGGACAGCTAACTATGGCTACACCCTC.

As for this clonotype: This clone may be a read error of a much larger clone one base away. This sequence joins TRBV20-1 and TRBJ1-2; the D gene is possibly TRBD1 (5 bases). Germline values: CDR1 DFQATT, CDR2 SNEGSKA (reference sequence). This CDR3 is 13 amino acids long. Trimming left V 3 bases short and J 5 bases short, with 13 bases between. CDR3 loop: CSASGTVAYGYTF. CDR3 bases: TGCAGTGCTAGCGGGACGGTGGCTTATGGCTACACCTTC.

The genes are TRBV15 and TRBJ2-7; 8 bases map to TRBD2. CDR3 length equals 15 residues. After removal of 1 base from V and 7 bases from J, the junction contained 9 bases not matched to a gene. CDR1 and CDR2 (germline): LNHNV, YYDKDF (reference sequence). The CDR3 region has the DNA TGTGCCACCAGCAGAGTGGCTAGCGGGTCTTGGGAGCAGTACTTC. Encoded protein: CATSRVASGSWEQYF.

This clonotype was seen repeatedly, ten times or more. The V gene is TRBV9, the J gene TRBJ2-5; weak D call: TRBD2 (6 bases). The CDR3 runs to 14 residues. Trimming removed 4 bases from V and 0 bases from J, with 10 bases in between. Germline V gives CDR1 SGDLS, CDR2 YYNGEE. As DNA, the CDR3 is TGTGCCAGCAGCCCCCGGACTAACCAAGAGACCCAGTACTTC. Translated, it gives CASSPRTNQETQYF.

The sample holds a few counts of this clonotype. V gene TRBV7-4 combines with J gene TRBJ2-5; D gene uncertain. V was trimmed by 1 base and J by 0 bases, leaving 9 bases between them. CDR1 is SGHVT, CDR2 SQSDAQ, per germline. This CDR3 has 15 amino acids. CDR3 residues: CASSLGLVDQETQYF. The CDR3 region has the DNA TGTGCCAGCAGCTTAGGATTAGTAGACCAAGAGACCCAGTACTTC. The whole variable domain, filled in from reference TRBV7-4 and TRBJ2-5, reads GAGVSQSPRYKVAKRGRDVALRCDSISGHVTLYWYRQTLGQGSEVLTYSQSDAQRDKSGRPSGRFSAERPERSVSTLKIQRTEQGDSAVYLCASSLGLVDQETQYFGPGTRLLVL.

A note on this clonotype: The final CDR3 position lacks the conserved phenylalanine or tryptophan, pointing to a likely read error. No DNA is shown, since the ends of the CDR3 on it are uncertain; the CDR3 is the one TCRdb lists. The chain recombines TRBV7-9 with TRBJ2-6. The length of the CDR3 is 8 amino acids, counting both ends. Germline V gene data show CDR1 as SEHNR and CDR2 as FQNEAQ (reference sequence). CDR3: CASSLEDS.

The V gene is TRBV5-6, the J gene TRBJ2-7, with 7 bases fitting TRBD1. The V and J ends lost 4 bases and 6 bases, in that order; junction bases with no gene match: 13. This CDR3 region has 15 residues. The germline V gene encodes CDR1 SGHDT and CDR2 YYEEEE. CDR3 coding DNA: TGTGCCAGCAGCCCCCGGAATGGACAGGCGTTCGAGCAGTACTTC. Its protein product is CASSPRNGQAFEQYF.

The chain has TRBV4-3 and TRBJ2-7; the D gene is possibly TRBD1 (6 bases). Trimming took 4 bases from V and 2 from J, leaving 12 bases between them. This CDR3 contains 14 residues. Looked up from germline, CDR1 is LGHNA and CDR2 is YSLEER. The CDR3 DNA reads as TGCGCCAGCAGCCCCCAGACAGGAACCTACGAGCAGTACTTC. Amino acids: CASSPQTGTYEQYF.

This chain links TRBV14 with TRBJ1-6; D gene unclear. This CDR3 comprises 15 residues. The ends were cut back, 1 base at V and 3 bases at J, with 7 bases in the middle. CDR1 and CDR2 (germline): SGHDN, FVKESK. CDR3 nucleotides: TGTGCCAGCAGCCAAGCTCTCAACTATAATTCACCCCTCCACTTT. Translation gives CASSQALNYNSPLHF. The variable domain in full, with the rest retrieved from reference TRBV14 and TRBJ1-6, is EAGVTQFPSHSVIEKGQTVTLRCDPISGHDNLYWYRRVMGKEIKFLLHFVKESKQDESGMPNNRFLAERTGGTYSTLKVQPAELEDSGVYFCASSQALNYNSPLHFGNGTRLTVT.

The chain is built from TRBV25-1 and TRBJ2-3, with D possibly being TRBD1 or TRBD2 (5 bases each). CDR1 and CDR2 (germline): MGHDK, SYGVNS. V was pared by 9 bases and J by 5 bases, with 15 bases between. CDR3 length equals 13 residues. The CDR3 bases are TGTGCCAGTAACGGGGCCCGAGGAGATACGCAGTATTTT. It translates to CASNGARGDTQYF.

This chain's CDR3 is CASSPSGLAGEQFF. Here the CDR3 DNA reads TGTGCCAGCAGCCCAAGTGGGCTAGCGGGTGAGCAGTTCTTC. The V gene is TRBV9, the J gene TRBJ2-1; 8 positions match TRBD2. The germline V gene encodes CDR1 SGDLS and CDR2 YYNGEE. This CDR3 contains 14 residues. The V gene end was trimmed by 4 bases and the J gene end by 9 bases; junction bases not matched to a gene: 9.

J is TRBJ2-7 and V is TRBV2; the D gene could be TRBD1 or TRBD2 (5 bases each). Looked up from germline, CDR1 is SNHLY and CDR2 is FYNNEI. This CDR3 has 15 amino acids. Trimming pared 4 bases from V and 0 bases from J, leaving 13 bases between. The CDR3 here is CASSVTGTSSYEQYF. The CDR3 coding sequence is TGTGCCAGCAGTGTCACGGGGACGAGCTCCTACGAGCAGTACTTC.

This clonotype was seen only a few times. The rearrangement joins TRBV4-1 to TRBJ1-6, with 7 bases identical to TRBD1. Trimming at V came to 0 bases and at J to 3 bases, leaving 5 bases not matched to a gene. The V gene's germline CDR1 is MGHRA and CDR2 YSYEKL. The CDR3 runs 17 residues. This CDR3 is CASSQDAGQLYNSPLHF. CDR3 coding DNA: TGCGCCAGCAGCCAAGATGCGGGACAGCTCTATAATTCACCCCTCCACTTT.

The chain links TRBV25-1 to TRBJ1-2; a weak D match, TRBD1 (6 bases). Germline V gene sequence: CDR1 MGHDK, CDR2 SYGVNS. CDR3 length: 15 amino acids. V was pared by 9 bases and J by 4 bases, with 21 bases between. The CDR3 nucleotides are TGTGCCAGTAGTATAGATGGGGCAGGGGTCTATGGCTACACCTTC. This codes for CASSIDGAGVYGYTF.